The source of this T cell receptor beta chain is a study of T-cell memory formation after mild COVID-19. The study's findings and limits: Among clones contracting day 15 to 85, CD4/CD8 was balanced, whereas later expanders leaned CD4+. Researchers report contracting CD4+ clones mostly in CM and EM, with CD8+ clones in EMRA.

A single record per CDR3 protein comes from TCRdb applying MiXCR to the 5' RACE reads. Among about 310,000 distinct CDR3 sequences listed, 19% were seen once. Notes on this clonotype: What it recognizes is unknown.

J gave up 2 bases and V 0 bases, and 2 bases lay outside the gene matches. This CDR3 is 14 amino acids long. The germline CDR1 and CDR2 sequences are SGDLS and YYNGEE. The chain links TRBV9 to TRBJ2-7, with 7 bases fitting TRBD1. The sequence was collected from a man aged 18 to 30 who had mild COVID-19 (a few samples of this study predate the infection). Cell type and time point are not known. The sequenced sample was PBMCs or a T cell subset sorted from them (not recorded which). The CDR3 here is CASSVEGAAYEQYF. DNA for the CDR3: TGTGCCAGCAGCGTAGAGGGGGCCGCCTACGAGCAGTACTTC.